A selection of T cell receptor beta chains follows, all from one sample in a study of blood T cell repertoires in COVID-19. The protocol was immunoSEQ multiplex PCR, while the TCRdb copy is restricted to in-frame clones and leaves out a portion. The sample includes about 120,000 clones, around 87% seen only once; the top ten take 28%. The sequenced sample was peripheral blood. Source of these receptors: a man in his 70s with active or convalescent COVID-19. Each CDR3 is given with its conserved first and last residue. Each record gives: D gene, clone size, V gene, J gene, CDR3 protein, CDR3 DNA. A D gene is named only where the DNA matches it firmly. Size is stated for part of the rows, as once, few or many counts, or as a class when the clone is expanded.

D: NA
size: NA
V: TRBV5-1
J: TRBJ1-1
CDR3: CASSPGTTNTEAFF
DNA: TGCGCCAGCAGCCCAGGGACAACGAACACTGAAGCTTTCTTT

D: NA
size: once
V: TRBV19
J: TRBJ1-5
CDR3: CASNYQPQHF
DNA: TGTGCCAGTAACTATCAGCCCCAGCATTTT

D: TRBD1
size: NA
V: TRBV7-3
J: TRBJ2-7
CDR3: CASSSDRGYEQYF
DNA: TGTGCCAGCAGCTCTGACAGGGGCTACGAGCAGTACTTC

D: NA
size: once
V: TRBV7-2
J: TRBJ2-3
CDR3: CASSLYGGYTDTQYF
DNA: TGTGCCAGCAGCCTATATGGCGGTTACACAGATACGCAGTATTTT

D: NA
size: NA
V: TRBV10-3
J: TRBJ1-4
CDR3: CAISGGTVEGEKLFF
DNA: TGTGCCATCAGTGGCGGAACCGTAGAAGGTGAAAAACTGTTTTTT

D: TRBD1
size: NA
V: TRBV20-1
J: TRBJ2-7
CDR3: CSVGGDYEQYF
DNA: TGCAGTGTAGGGGGCGACTACGAGCAGTACTTC

D: TRBD2
size: NA
V: TRBV19
J: TRBJ2-3
CDR3: CASSTGSGSTDTQYF
DNA: TGTGCCAGTAGTACAGGTAGCGGGAGCACAGATACGCAGTATTTT

D: NA
size: NA
V: TRBV2
J: TRBJ1-4
CDR3: CASSPGGGREKLFF
DNA: TGTGCCAGCAGCCCCGGGGGGGGACGGGAAAAACTGTTTTTT

D: TRBD1
size: once
V: TRBV7-6
J: TRBJ2-1
CDR3: CASSLYGYEGANEQFF
DNA: TGTGCCAGCAGCTTATATGGGTACGAGGGGGCAAATGAGCAGTTCTTC

D: TRBD2
size: NA
V: TRBV6-5
J: TRBJ2-7
CDR3: CASTSGGDLRYEQYF
DNA: TGTGCCAGCACTTCGGGGGGGGACCTTCGCTACGAGCAGTACTTC

D: TRBD1
size: NA
V: TRBV14
J: TRBJ2-7
CDR3: CASSRQGYEQYF
DNA: TGTGCCAGCAGCCGACAGGGCTACGAGCAGTACTTC

D: TRBD2
size: NA
V: TRBV5-1
J: TRBJ2-3
CDR3: CASSLARLAARGADTQYF
DNA: TGCGCCAGCAGCTTGGCCCGACTAGCGGCCCGAGGAGCAGATACGCAGTATTTT

D: NA
size: NA
V: TRBV12-2
J: TRBJ1-6
CDR3: CASRLAPGGIYNSPLHF
DNA: TGTGCAAGTCGCTTAGCGCCAGGGGGCATCTATAATTCACCCCTCCACTTT

D: TRBD1
size: NA
V: TRBV19
J: TRBJ2-2
CDR3: CASSLPTGRTGELFF
DNA: TGTGCCAGTAGTCTCCCGACAGGGCGCACCGGGGAGCTGTTTTTT

D: NA
size: NA
V: TRBV28
J: TRBJ1-1
CDR3: CASSSMNTEAFF
DNA: TGTGCCAGCAGTTCAATGAACACTGAAGCTTTCTTT

D: TRBD1
size: NA
V: TRBV15
J: TRBJ1-2
CDR3: CATSRWRGQDNYGYTF
DNA: TGTGCCACCAGCAGATGGAGGGGGCAGGATAACTATGGCTACACCTTC

D: NA
size: few
V: TRBV7-2
J: TRBJ2-1
CDR3: CASSSGPSGAAQFF
DNA: TGTGCCAGCAGCTCCGGGCCCTCGGGAGCTGCGCAGTTCTTC

D: NA
size: NA
V: TRBV29-1
J: TRBJ1-3
CDR3: CSVGDGLLGLLDTIYF
DNA: TGCAGCGTTGGCGATGGCCTATTGGGCCTGCTGGACACCATATATTTT

D: TRBD2
size: NA
V: TRBV7-9
J: TRBJ2-5
CDR3: CASSLKGSGGPGETQYF
DNA: TGTGCCAGCAGCTTAAAGGGGTCGGGAGGGCCCGGAGAGACCCAGTACTTC

D: TRBD1
size: NA
V: TRBV7-9
J: TRBJ1-2
CDR3: CASSLGGQGGGYTF
DNA: TGTGCCAGCAGCTTAGGGGGACAGGGCGGAGGCTACACCTTC

D: TRBD1
size: NA
V: TRBV10-1
J: TRBJ1-1
CDR3: CASSDQGDTEAFF
DNA: TGCGCCAGCAGTGATCAGGGGGACACTGAAGCTTTCTTT

D: NA
size: once
V: TRBV19
J: TRBJ1-2
CDR3: CASTRSNYGYTF
DNA: TGTGCCAGTACGCGTTCCAACTATGGCTACACCTTC

D: TRBD2
size: NA
V: TRBV6-5
J: TRBJ2-3
CDR3: CASNGRETDTQYF
DNA: TGTGCCAGCAACGGGAGGGAGACAGATACGCAGTATTTT

D: NA
size: NA
V: TRBV30
J: TRBJ1-5
CDR3: CAWSATTADQPQHF
DNA: TGTGCCTGGAGTGCGACGACTGCAGATCAGCCCCAGCATTTT

D: TRBD1
size: NA
V: TRBV6-6
J: TRBJ1-2
CDR3: CASTGRTGRDGYTF
DNA: TGTGCCAGCACCGGACGGACAGGGAGGGATGGCTACACCTTC

D: NA
size: NA
V: TRBV7-7
J: TRBJ2-2
CDR3: CASRDFTGTGELFF
DNA: TGTGCTAGCAGAGACTTCACGGGAACCGGGGAGCTGTTTTTT

D: TRBD1
size: once
V: TRBV5-1
J: TRBJ1-4
CDR3: CASSGTGAANEKLFF
DNA: TGCGCCAGCAGCGGGACAGGGGCCGCCAATGAAAAACTGTTTTTT

D: NA
size: NA
V: TRBV28
J: TRBJ2-1
CDR3: CASSTVDNEQFF
DNA: TGTGCCAGCAGCACAGTGGACAATGAGCAGTTCTTC

D: TRBD1
size: NA
V: TRBV28
J: TRBJ2-1
CDR3: CASTLWGGTGDYNEQFF
DNA: TGTGCCAGCACCCTATGGGGGGGGACAGGGGACTACAATGAGCAGTTCTTC

D: NA
size: NA
V: TRBV19
J: TRBJ2-7
CDR3: CASQGQGPPYEQYF
DNA: TGTGCCAGCCAAGGTCAGGGGCCCCCCTACGAGCAGTACTTC

D: NA
size: NA
V: TRBV28
J: TRBJ1-4
CDR3: CASSLGGAAATNEKLFF
DNA: TGTGCCAGCAGTTTGGGGGGGGCTGCCGCAACTAATGAAAAACTGTTTTTT

D: NA
size: NA
V: TRBV7-9
J: TRBJ1-1
CDR3: CASSPTGINTEAFF
DNA: TGTGCCAGCAGCCCTACAGGGATAAACACTGAAGCTTTCTTT